This T cell receptor beta chain was obtained from a study of T cell responses to AZD1222 COVID-19 vaccine. Unmatched junction bases numbered 8, after V lost 3 bases and J lost 9 bases. The CDR3 is 15 amino acids. The germline CDR1 and CDR2 sequences are ENHRY and SYGVKD. Assay used: immunoSEQ multiplex PCR; TCRdb lists only in-frame clones, some missing. The top ten clones hold roughly 18% of a sample with about 75,000 clones, more than 75% of them seen once. Points on this clone: What it recognizes is unknown.

General study findings and limits: Regions 160-218 and 743-854 held dominance among vaccine-associated CD4 TCRs, which spanned spike. Receipt of two AZD1222 doses was followed by a rise in Spike-specific TCR breadth and depth. Donors were largely white British and mainly female; clonal diversity was possibly underestimated. Epitopes outside B.1.351 and B.1.1.7 mutated regions reportedly drew nearly half of spike TCRs.

The TCR comes from an adult who received the AZD1222 COVID-19 vaccine. This chain connects TRBV10-3 to TRBJ2-4; 10 bases match TRBD1. The sample in question was peripheral blood, obtained 28 days after the second AZD1222 dose. The CDR3 DNA reads as TGTGCCATCAGTGACCTCCGGACAGGGGGGGGCATTCAGTACTTC. As protein: CAISDLRTGGGIQYF.